A single sample gave rise to the 25 T cell receptor beta chains below, sequenced in a study of response to subunit inactivated influenza vaccine. One entry per CDR3 protein, called by TCRdb with MiXCR from the RT-PCR reads. The sample holds about 500,000 distinct CDR3 sequences, approximately 15% seen once. The material was CD4+ T cells sorted from PBMCs, obtained less than 25 months after vaccination. The receptors stem from a man in his fifties or sixties who received an inactivated influenza vaccine.

This clonotype was seen a few times. The rearrangement uses TRBV28 and TRBJ2-1, with D tentatively TRBD2 (6 bases). Germline CDR1 is MDHEN and CDR2 is SYDVKM. V was shortened by 2 bases and J by 7 bases, with 21 bases between the two germline ends. The CDR3 is 17 amino acids. In DNA, the CDR3 is TGTGCCAGCAGTTTAGGATGGGCTACAGGAGGGATGAATGAGCAGTTCTTC. Translated: CASSLGWATGGMNEQFF.

The chain couples TRBV7-2 to TRBJ2-1, with 9 bases aligning to TRBD2. The CDR3 contains 15 residues. Trimming at V came to 4 bases and at J to 9 bases, leaving 10 bases not matched to a gene. Per germline, CDR1 SGHTA and CDR2 FQGNSA. The CDR3 reads CASSWTGTSLSEQFF. CDR3 nucleotides: TGTGCCAGCAGCTGGACCGGGACTAGCCTTAGTGAGCAGTTCTTC.

This clonotype was seen ten or more times. This chain uses TRBV7-2 with TRBJ2-7; TRBD1 matches 7 bases. The CDR3 runs to 14 residues. The ends lost 5 bases at V and 0 bases at J; junction bases unmatched: 4. Germline V CDR1 and CDR2: SGHTA, FQGNSA. The CDR3 region is CASSQRQGSYEQYF. CDR3 in DNA: TGTGCCAGCAGCCAGCGACAGGGCTCCTACGAGCAGTACTTC.

This clonotype was picked up a small number of times. The chain combines TRBV5-6 with TRBJ1-6, with 8 bases that match TRBD1. The CDR3 is made up of 15 amino acids. The junction had 7 bases not matched to a gene; V was cut back by 4 bases and J by 7 bases. Per germline, CDR1 SGHDT and CDR2 YYEEEE. The CDR3 sequence is CASSVRDRRNSPLHF. As DNA, the CDR3 is TGTGCCAGCAGCGTACGGGACAGGCGGAATTCACCCCTCCACTTT.

The chain is built from TRBV5-1 and TRBJ2-7; no clear D gene. The length of the CDR3 is 13 residues. The germline V gene encodes CDR1 SGHRS and CDR2 YFSETQ. The V end was cut by 7 bases, the J end by 3 bases, with 14 bases between. The CDR3 DNA is TGCGCCAGCCGAGTACTGGTCGGCTACGAGCAGTACTTC. Translating gives CASRVLVGYEQYF.

This clonotype appeared a few times. V usage is TRBV27 and J usage is TRBJ2-5; D is unresolved. The ends were cut back, 2 bases at V and 7 bases at J, with 11 bases in the middle. The length of the CDR3 is 13 residues. Germline CDR1 reads MNHEY; CDR2 reads SMNVEV (reference sequence). The CDR3 loop reads CASSLDTSATQYF. The DNA for the CDR3 is TGTGCCAGCAGTTTAGACACCTCAGCGACCCAGTACTTC.

This clonotype has a handful of counts. V gene TRBV27 combines with J gene TRBJ2-7, with 15 bases that match TRBD2. CDR3 length: 17 residues. Trimming took 6 bases from V and 5 from J; bases not matched to a gene: 11. Germline V gene sequence: CDR1 MNHEY, CDR2 SMNVEV (reference sequence). The CDR3 protein is CASRSTGLAGGPNEQYF. CDR3 DNA sequence: TGTGCCAGCAGATCCACGGGACTAGCGGGAGGCCCAAACGAGCAGTACTTC.

This clonotype showed up many times. The chain joins TRBV20-1 to TRBJ2-1; maybe TRBD2 (6 bases). The V gene lost 5 bases and the J gene lost 4 bases, with 15 bases spanning the gap. The CDR3 sequence is 14 residues long. The V gene's germline CDR1 is DFQATT and CDR2 SNEGSKA (reference sequence). CDR3 bases: TGCAGTGCTGTGAGGCTAGCGAATTACAATGAGCAGTTCTTC. Translated, it gives CSAVRLANYNEQFF.

In this sample, this clonotype turned up a few times. The chain has TRBV20-1 and TRBJ1-1; 7 bases match TRBD1. The V segment lost 3 bases and the J segment 2 bases; nucleotides outside the gene matches: 6. The germline gives CDR1 DFQATT, CDR2 SNEGSKA (reference sequence). CDR3 length equals 14 residues. In DNA form, the CDR3 reads TGCAGTGCTAGGGCAGGGGGGGTTAACACTGAAGCTTTCTTT. The encoded protein is CSARAGGVNTEAFF.

This clonotype was detected a few times. The V call is TRBV7-2, the J call TRBJ1-1; D is possibly TRBD1 (5 bases). The V gene's germline CDR1 is SGHTA and CDR2 FQGNSA. This CDR3 contains 15 residues. The V and J ends lost 5 bases and 0 bases respectively, with 13 bases between them. CDR3 nucleotide sequence: TGTGCCAGCAGCGAGAGACAGAGACTGAACACTGAAGCTTTCTTT. Translating it yields CASSERQRLNTEAFF.

The rearrangement uses TRBV28 and TRBJ2-1; D tentatively reads TRBD1 or TRBD2 (7 bases each). Trimming cost V 7 bases and J 5 bases, with 12 bases left between them. Germline V CDR1 and CDR2: MDHEN, SYDVKM. This CDR3 spans 13 amino acids. CDR3 in amino acids: CASIPGGDNEQFF. CDR3 DNA: TGTGCCAGCATCCCAGGGGGGGACAATGAGCAGTTCTTC.

This clonotype was seen ten or more times. The V gene is TRBV3-1, the J gene TRBJ1-6; D might be TRBD1 (6 bases). V was pared by 6 bases and J by 7 bases, with 19 bases between. The CDR3 consists of 16 residues. Germline V gene sequence: CDR1 LGHDT, CDR2 YNNKEL (reference sequence). CDR3 region: CASSRQEEVLNSPLHF. The CDR3 DNA is TGTGCCAGCAGTCGACAGGAAGAGGTCCTCAATTCACCCCTCCACTTT.

This clonotype has just a few counts. The rearrangement joins TRBV6-1 to TRBJ2-2; 8 bases match TRBD2. This CDR3 is 17 amino acids long. Germline V gene lookup returns CDR1 MNHNS and CDR2 SASEGT. J lost 5 bases, V lost 6 bases, and 14 bases had no gene match. CDR3 in DNA: TGTGCCAGCAGGGCTCTAGCGGGCCATAGGTTGACCGGGGAGCTGTTTTTT. Its protein is CASRALAGHRLTGELFF.

The genes are TRBV20-1 and TRBJ2-5; tentative D call: TRBD1 (5 bases). Germline CDR1 reads DFQATT; CDR2 reads SNEGSKA (reference sequence). CDR3 size: 14 residues. The V end was cut by 3 bases, the J end by 0 bases, with 11 bases between. The CDR3 here is CSASKLDNQETQYF. Written as DNA, the CDR3 is TGCAGTGCTAGCAAATTGGACAACCAAGAGACCCAGTACTTC.

The chain combines TRBV2 with TRBJ2-3; 10 nucleotides match TRBD2. The CDR3 covers 17 residues. After removal of 6 bases from V and 0 bases from J, the junction contained 9 bases not matched to a gene. Germline V CDR1 and CDR2: SNHLY, FYNNEI. The CDR3, as DNA: TGTGCCAGCAGCTGGACTAGCGGCGGAACTAGCACAGATACGCAGTATTTT. It is translated as CASSWTSGGTSTDTQYF.

This clonotype occurred a few times. The chain has TRBV6-1 and TRBJ1-1; D possibly corresponds to TRBD1 (6 bases). This CDR3 has 14 amino acids. The V end was cut by 8 bases, the J end by 0 bases, with 13 bases between. The V gene's germline CDR1 is MNHNS and CDR2 SASEGT. The CDR3 sequence is CASQDSYMNTEAFF. Here the CDR3 DNA reads TGTGCCAGCCAGGACAGCTACATGAACACTGAAGCTTTCTTT.

The rearrangement uses TRBV10-3 and TRBJ2-1, with 9 positions matching TRBD1. The CDR3 contains 17 residues. Germline lookup yields CDR1 ENHRY and CDR2 SYGVKD. Trimming at V came to 6 bases and at J to 0 bases, leaving 9 bases not matched to a gene. This CDR3 is CAIRSTGGQSSYNEQFF. For the CDR3, the DNA is TGTGCCATCAGATCCACAGGGGGCCAGAGCTCCTACAATGAGCAGTTCTTC.

A remark on this clonotype: This may stem from a read error, because a much larger clone lies one nucleotide away. This chain links TRBV24-1 with TRBJ2-3; D call uncertain. V was shortened by 3 bases and J by 3 bases, with 3 bases between the two germline ends. Germline V gene lookup returns CDR1 KGHDR and CDR2 SFDVKD. The CDR3 has 12 amino acids. Written as DNA, the CDR3 is TGTGCCACCAGTGATCAGACAGATACGCAGTATTTT. It specifies CATSDQTDTQYF.

This clonotype was observed a few times. This sequence joins TRBV28 and TRBJ2-2, with 7 bases lining up with TRBD1. Germline-derived CDR1 and CDR2 are MDHEN and SYDVKM. The CDR3 has 16 residues. Losses at the gene ends were 6 bases for V and 1 base for J; bases not matched to a gene: 8. The CDR3 DNA sequence: TGTGCCAGCAGCCCCGCAAGGGACAGGAACACCGGGGAGCTGTTTTTT. It encodes CASSPARDRNTGELFF.

The chain links TRBV29-1 to TRBJ2-7; tentatively, D is TRBD1 (6 bases). Trimming shortened V by 6 bases and J by 6 bases, and 15 bases separated the two germline ends. Per the germline V gene, CDR1 is SQVTM and CDR2 is ANQGSEA. The CDR3 totals 12 residues. The DNA of the CDR3 is TGCAGCGTCGCACAGGGTGTGAGCGAGCAGTACTTC. As protein: CSVAQGVSEQYF.

The J gene is TRBJ2-1, the V gene TRBV29-1, with no clear D. The V and J ends lost 2 bases and 0 bases respectively, with 14 bases between them. CDR1 is SQVTM, CDR2 ANQGSEA, per germline. The CDR3 extends over 16 amino acids. The CDR3 sequence is CSVESGSCRSYNEQFF. Here the CDR3 DNA reads TGCAGCGTTGAATCGGGCAGCTGCCGCTCCTACAATGAGCAGTTCTTC.

The chain carries TRBV7-9 and TRBJ1-3; a weak D match, TRBD1 (6 bases). The V and J ends lost 5 bases and 1 base respectively, with 12 bases between them. The CDR3 runs 15 residues. Germline CDR1 SEHNR, CDR2 FQNEAQ (reference sequence). For the CDR3, the DNA is TGTGCCAGCAGCAAACAACAGGGATCTGGAAACACCATATATTTT. This translates into CASSKQQGSGNTIYF.

The sample holds many counts of this clonotype. The chain links TRBV24-1 to TRBJ2-7, with D tentatively TRBD2 (5 bases). The CDR3 is made up of 12 amino acids. Germline V gives CDR1 KGHDR, CDR2 SFDVKD. With 4 bases removed from V and 4 bases from J, the gap between germline ends came to 7 bases. As DNA, the CDR3 is TGTGCCACCAGTGAGGGGAGTTACGAGCAGTACTTC. Translated, it gives CATSEGSYEQYF.

This clonotype showed up just a few times. CDR3 in amino acids: CASSSRRSYEQYF. CDR3 DNA sequence: TGTGCCAGCAGCTCCAGGCGCTCCTACGAGCAGTACTTC. This sequence joins TRBV7-2 and TRBJ2-7; no clear D gene. The CDR3 has 13 amino acids. V was shortened by 4 bases and J by 0 bases, with 7 bases between the two germline ends. Germline CDR1 SGHTA, CDR2 FQGNSA. The complete variable domain, with remaining parts taken from reference TRBV7-2 and TRBJ2-7, reads GAGVSQSPSNKVTEKGKDVELRCDPISGHTALYWYRQSLGQGLEFLIYFQGNSAPDKSGLPSDRFSAERTGGSVSTLTIQRTQQEDSAVYLCASSSRRSYEQYFGPGTRLTVT.

This clonotype was detected many times. The V call is TRBV29-1, the J call TRBJ2-3; 7 positions agree with TRBD2. Germline V lookup: CDR1 SQVTM, CDR2 ANQGSEA. The CDR3 sequence is 15 residues long. Germline trimming cut 7 bases from V and 4 bases from J; bases unmatched to any gene: 14. CDR3 nucleotide sequence: TGCAGCGCAAGAAAGACCGGGGGGACGGCAGATACGCAGTATTTT. As protein: CSARKTGGTADTQYF.